The clone carrying this T cell receptor (beta chain) was counted many times. Germline assignment: CDR1 MDHEN and CDR2 SYDVKM. CDR3 size: 14 residues. V trimming: 4 bases; J trimming: 5 bases; junction bases outside the gene matches: 5. This specimen comes from a study of T-cell reconstitution after alpha-beta-depleted transplantation in children. The TCRbeta library was prepared with unique molecular identifiers. A single record per CDR3 protein comes from TCRdb applying MiXCR to the PCR reads. The sample has roughly 610,000 distinct CDR3 sequences; 10% to 13% are singletons. Sequenced material: PBMCs from the stem cell graft donor, taken from the stem cell graft. This chain joins TRBV28 and TRBJ2-7; TRBD1 matches 10 bases. The sequence was collected from a human donor who donated a stem cell graft to a child with acute myeloid leukemia. The CDR3 spells CASSSRQGANEQYF. The CDR3 DNA sequence: TGTGCCAGCAGTTCACGACAGGGGGCAAACGAGCAGTACTTC.